This record covers a single T cell receptor (beta chain). Germline V CDR1 and CDR2: SGDLS, YYNGEE. V shed 2 bases and J shed 6 bases, with 16 bases lying between them. The CDR3 extends over 15 amino acids. Profiling relied on immunoSEQ multiplex PCR, and the TCRdb table lists in-frame clones only, not all of them. The table records fewer than 50,000 clones, about 73% of them present only once. This record belongs to a study of a mutant IDH1 vaccine in newly diagnosed glioma. Stated time point: baseline, week 1 (first vaccination visit). The treatment is: pre-vaccination baseline after standard-of-care therapy.

The receptor was derived from a man between 35 and 55 years old with glioma. Some clones in this sample may be carry-over from other donors' samples. This specimen was PBMCs, taken from a glioma patient treated with radiotherapy, temozolomide or both. The V gene is TRBV9, the J gene TRBJ2-3; D possibly uses TRBD1 or TRBD2 (6 bases each). The CDR3 region is CASSVGGPGSDTQYF. CDR3 DNA: TGTGCCAGCAGCGTCGGGGGCCCTGGTAGTGATACGCAGTATTTT.